This T cell receptor beta chain came from a study of neurological immune-mediated disorders. Trimming took 5 bases from V and 3 from J, leaving 13 bases between them. Germline V gives CDR1 MDHEN, CDR2 SYDVKM. The CDR3 runs to 14 residues. This clonotype was seen many times. Synthesis of cDNA was carried out by template-switch 5'RACE. The reaction used 10-nucleotide random UMIs. TCRdb called the 5' RACE reads again in MiXCR, with one record for every CDR3 protein. Of about 57,000 distinct CDR3 sequences in the sample, 10% to 15% were seen once. The sequence derives from a woman in her sixties with HTLV-1-associated myelopathy (HAM/TSP). The rearrangement links TRBV28 to TRBJ2-5; D perhaps matches TRBD2 (5 bases). Sequences were obtained from PBMCs. The CDR3 protein is CASSPPGAEETQYF. DNA of the CDR3: TGTGCCAGCAGTCCCCCTGGAGCGGAAGAGACCCAGTACTTC.